The rows below give T cell receptor beta chains drawn from one sample of a study of Ad26.COV2.S vaccination and SARS-CoV-2 variants. Here immunoSEQ multiplex PCR was the method, and the copy in TCRdb shows in-frame clones only, minus some. Of 200,000 to 250,000 clones listed, around 87% are singletons. The starting material was peripheral blood, obtained in a trial of Ad26.COV2.S vaccine versus placebo. The receptors were sampled from a person aged 18-60 years who received the Ad26.COV2.S COVID-19 vaccine or a placebo. Both conserved end residues are part of each CDR3. The order of the fields is V gene, clone size, J gene, D gene, CDR3 protein, CDR3 DNA. A D gene is named only where the DNA matches it firmly. The size of a clone is reported for some rows only, either as once, few or many, or as a class for expanded clones.

>TRBV5-6|.|TRBJ1-1|.
CASSLNTEAFF
TGTGCCAGCAGCTTGAATACTGAAGCTTTCTTT
>TRBV11-2|.|TRBJ2-1|.
CASSPTSNEQFF
TGTGCCAGCAGCCCCACTAGCAATGAGCAGTTCTTC
>TRBV18|once|TRBJ2-7|.
CASSPKDLQGPFYEQYF
TGTGCCAGCTCACCAAAGGACCTCCAGGGTCCTTTCTACGAGCAGTACTTC
>TRBV4-1|.|TRBJ2-1|.
CASSQDRWNEQFF
TGCGCCAGCAGCCAAGATAGGTGGAATGAGCAGTTCTTC
>TRBV28|.|TRBJ1-2|TRBD1
CASSFRGTGPNYGYTF
TGTGCCAGCAGTTTCCGCGGGACAGGGCCTAACTATGGCTACACCTTC
>TRBV7-9|.|TRBJ1-1|.
CASSINREAFF
TGTGCCAGCAGCATTAACAGGGAAGCTTTCTTT
>TRBV5-4|.|TRBJ1-2|.
CASSPKATGDYGYTF
TGTGCCAGCAGCCCCAAGGCGACAGGCGACTATGGCTACACCTTC
>TRBV6-2/TRBV6-3|.|TRBJ2-7|.
CASSLEQRYEQYF
TGTGCCAGCAGTTTAGAACAGCGATACGAGCAGTACTTC
>TRBV2|.|TRBJ1-1|TRBD1
CATTGQLNTEAFF
TGTGCCACCACGGGACAGTTGAACACTGAAGCTTTCTTT
>TRBV12-5|.|TRBJ2-1|TRBD2
CASGLGTSGGFSSYNEQFF
TGTGCTAGTGGCCTAGGGACTAGCGGGGGGTTTTCAAGCTACAATGAGCAGTTCTTC
>TRBV20-1|.|TRBJ1-5|.
CSASPPMAYINQPQHF
TGCAGTGCTAGTCCCCCGATGGCGTATATCAATCAGCCCCAGCATTTT
>TRBV4-3|once|TRBJ2-7|.
CASSQILASSYEQYF
TGCGCCAGCAGCCAGATCCTTGCGAGTTCCTACGAGCAGTACTTC
>TRBV7-2|.|TRBJ1-1|.
CASSYGAVNTEAFF
TGTGCCAGCAGCTATGGGGCCGTGAACACTGAAGCTTTCTTT
>TRBV19|.|TRBJ2-2|TRBD1
CASRITGGTGELFF
TGTGCCAGTAGAATCACAGGGGGCACCGGGGAGCTGTTTTTT
>TRBV7-2|.|TRBJ2-2|TRBD1
CASSPTGPGELFF
TGTGCCAGCAGCCCGACAGGGCCCGGGGAGCTGTTTTTT
>TRBV2|.|TRBJ2-5|.
CASSESFGGKLIQETQYF
TGTGCCAGCAGTGAAAGTTTTGGGGGGAAACTTATCCAAGAGACCCAGTACTTC
>TRBV5-4|.|TRBJ1-2|TRBD1
CASSETGGGYTF
TGTGCCAGCAGCGAAACAGGGGGAGGCTACACCTTC
>TRBV6-1|.|TRBJ2-3|TRBD2
CASSEAGRVGTDTQYF
TGTGCCAGCAGTGAAGCGGGGAGGGTGGGCACAGATACGCAGTATTTT
>TRBV18|few|TRBJ1-6|.
CASSAQGGNSPLHF
TGTGCCAGCTCAGCACAGGGCGGAAATTCACCCCTCCACTTT
>TRBV27|once|TRBJ2-3|TRBD2
CASSPGTRGNTQYF
TGTGCCAGCAGTCCCGGGACTAGGGGGAATACGCAGTATTTT
>TRBV5-6|.|TRBJ2-7|.
CASNRGRRISYEQYF
TGTGCCAGCAATAGAGGTCGGCGGATCTCCTACGAGCAGTACTTC
>TRBV19|.|TRBJ2-2|.
CASSMAGELFF
TGTGCCAGTAGTATGGCCGGGGAGCTGTTTTTT
>TRBV4-3|once|TRBJ1-1|.
CASSRKLNTEAFF
TGCGCCAGCAGCCGCAAATTAAACACTGAAGCTTTCTTT
>TRBV18|.|TRBJ2-7|TRBD2
CASSPPPSGGRNEQYF
TGTGCCAGCTCACCACCCCCTAGCGGGGGTAGGAACGAGCAGTACTTC
>TRBV30|.|TRBJ1-1|.
CAWTPPIMNTEAFF
TGTGCCTGGACCCCCCCAATCATGAACACTGAAGCTTTCTTT
>TRBV4-3|.|TRBJ2-3|.
CASSQWDGSTDTQYF
TGCGCCAGCAGCCAATGGGACGGAAGCACAGATACGCAGTATTTT
>TRBV7-6|.|TRBJ2-7|.
CASSLADTYEQYF
TGTGCCAGCAGCTTAGCGGACACCTACGAGCAGTACTTC
>TRBV6-2/TRBV6-3|.|TRBJ1-2|.
CASSPTEVAGYTF
TGTGCCAGCAGCCCCACTGAGGTGGCTGGCTACACCTTC
>TRBV6-6|.|TRBJ1-2|TRBD1
CASSPRTGGYTF
TGTGCCAGCAGTCCCCGGACAGGGGGCTACACCTTC
>TRBV7-9|.|TRBJ1-4|TRBD1
CASSPRTGLIANEKLFF
TGTGCCAGCAGCCCCCGGACAGGCCTGATAGCTAATGAAAAACTGTTTTTT
>TRBV7-3|.|TRBJ2-3|.
CASTLMGGLPTDTQYF
TGTGCCAGCACCCTGATGGGGGGACTGCCCACAGATACGCAGTATTTT
>TRBV28|.|TRBJ1-2|.
CASTTQTGPNRYTF
TGTGCCAGCACTACACAAACTGGGCCTAACCGATACACCTTC
>TRBV29-1|once|TRBJ2-2|.
CSVDSGYTGELFF
TGCAGCGTTGACTCGGGTTACACCGGGGAGCTGTTTTTT
>TRBV18|few|TRBJ2-1|TRBD2
CASSPWTSGSSYNEQFF
TGTGCCAGCTCACCCTGGACTAGCGGGAGCTCCTACAATGAGCAGTTCTTC
>TRBV19|few|TRBJ1-5|.
CASSKTDNQPQHF
TGTGCCAGTAGTAAAACAGACAATCAGCCCCAGCATTTT
>TRBV10-2|few|TRBJ2-5|.
CASSEYRRHETQYF
TGCGCCAGCAGTGAGTACAGACGACACGAGACCCAGTACTTC
>TRBV5-8|.|TRBJ2-3|.
CASSPGPGREHLDTQYF
TGTGCCAGCAGCCCGGGCCCCGGACGGGAGCATCTAGATACGCAGTATTTT
>TRBV28|.|TRBJ1-2|.
CASSLVPGGYTF
TGTGCCAGCAGTTTAGTACCAGGGGGCTACACCTTC
>TRBV18|.|TRBJ1-1|.
CASSPGTQEFRAFF
TGTGCCAGCTCACCAGGGACCCAAGAGTTTCGAGCTTTCTTT
>TRBV4-2|.|TRBJ2-2|.
CASSISGAQVTGELFF
TGTGCCAGCAGCATATCCGGGGCGCAAGTCACCGGGGAGCTGTTTTTT
>TRBV19|.|TRBJ2-1|TRBD1
CASRFPDRRNEQFF
TGTGCCAGTAGATTCCCGGACAGGCGGAATGAGCAGTTCTTC
>TRBV30|.|TRBJ2-1|.
CAWTEGASSYNEQFF
TGTGCCTGGACGGAAGGGGCAAGCTCCTACAATGAGCAGTTCTTC
>TRBV5-1|.|TRBJ2-7|.
CASSDPWNYEQYF
TGCGCCAGCAGCGACCCCTGGAACTACGAGCAGTACTTC
>TRBV7-8|.|TRBJ2-6|.
CASSFQEGIRSGANVLTF
TGTGCCAGCAGCTTTCAGGAGGGAATAAGGTCTGGGGCCAACGTCCTGACTTTC
>TRBV6-2/TRBV6-3|.|TRBJ2-1|.
CASSYSKAGLTSSTYNEQFF
TGTGCCAGCAGTTACTCGAAGGCGGGGCTGACTAGTTCGACCTACAATGAGCAGTTCTTC
>TRBV28|few|TRBJ1-6|.
CASTPGSPGSPLHF
TGTGCCAGCACGCCCGGCTCCCCGGGTTCACCCCTCCACTTT
>TRBV7-2|.|TRBJ2-5|.
CASSQYQETQYF
TGTGCCAGCAGCCAGTACCAAGAGACCCAGTACTTC
>TRBV21-1|.|TRBJ1-2|.
CASSTANYGYTF
TGTGCCAGCAGCACAGCTAACTATGGCTACACCTTC
>TRBV27|.|TRBJ1-2|.
CASRIHANYGYTF
TGTGCCAGCAGGATACACGCTAACTATGGCTACACCTTC
>TRBV7-3|.|TRBJ2-3|.
CASSLGAGAVDTQYF
TGTGCCAGCAGCTTAGGGGCAGGGGCGGTCGATACGCAGTATTTT
>TRBV4-3|.|TRBJ2-7|.
CASSQDGVGYEQYF
TGCGCCAGCAGCCAAGACGGGGTAGGCTACGAGCAGTACTTC
>TRBV25-1|.|TRBJ1-4|.
CASSETGANEKLFF
TGTGCCAGCAGTGAAACGGGGGCTAATGAAAAACTGTTTTTT
>TRBV4-1|.|TRBJ2-2|TRBD1
CASSQEEGGLTGELFF
TGCGCCAGCAGCCAAGAAGAAGGGGGCCTCACCGGGGAGCTGTTTTTT
>TRBV10-3|.|TRBJ2-5|.
CAISESAVPETQYF
TGTGCCATCAGTGAGTCGGCAGTGCCCGAGACCCAGTACTTC
>TRBV7-2|.|TRBJ1-6|.
CASSLDGIGDSPLHF
TGTGCCAGCAGCTTAGACGGGATTGGGGATTCACCCCTCCACTTT
>TRBV15|.|TRBJ2-2|.
CATSREGMNTGELFF
TGTGCCACCAGCAGAGAGGGTATGAACACCGGGGAGCTGTTTTTT
>TRBV5-8|.|TRBJ2-7|.
CASSQTDVPYEQYF
TGTGCCAGCAGCCAAACGGACGTCCCCTACGAGCAGTACTTC
>TRBV30|.|TRBJ2-2|.
CAWSVLTNTGELFF
TGTGCCTGGAGTGTCCTGACGAACACCGGGGAGCTGTTTTTT
>TRBV5-5|.|TRBJ1-2|TRBD1
CASSLVQGAWYGYTF
TGTGCCAGCAGCTTGGTGCAGGGGGCTTGGTATGGCTACACCTTC